This is a list of T cell receptor beta chains from one sample in a study of identical twins. TCRdb redid the calling of the 5' RACE reads with MiXCR, one entry per CDR3 protein. The data contain about 520,000 distinct CDR3 sequences, roughly 21% of them singletons. This same sample was also taken into another study, of T cells expressing NK-cell markers.

The specimen sequenced was CD4+ T cells sorted from blood. The receptors here all came from a woman aged 18-30 years in good health. Both conserved end residues are part of each CDR3. The D gene is left open where the match is weak. Rows give clone size only sometimes, using once, few, many, or a class for an expanded clone.

v_gene: TRBV7-9
d_gene: NA
abundance: few
j_gene: TRBJ2-4
CDR3aa: CASSLAAINIQYF
CDR3nt: TGTGCCAGCAGCTTAGCGGCCATAAACATTCAGTACTTC

v_gene: TRBV7-2
d_gene: NA
abundance: many
j_gene: TRBJ2-3
CDR3aa: CASSRGLTDTQYF
CDR3nt: TGTGCCAGCAGCCGTGGCCTTACAGATACGCAGTATTTT

v_gene: TRBV7-2
d_gene: TRBD1
abundance: few
j_gene: TRBJ1-2
CDR3aa: CASSFPTGGGGYTF
CDR3nt: TGTGCCAGCAGCTTCCCGACAGGGGGAGGTGGCTACACCTTC

v_gene: TRBV20-1
d_gene: NA
abundance: few
j_gene: TRBJ1-5
CDR3aa: CSARVTGGQPQHF
CDR3nt: TGCAGTGCTAGAGTGACAGGTGGGCAGCCCCAGCATTTT

v_gene: TRBV9
d_gene: NA
abundance: few
j_gene: TRBJ1-2
CDR3aa: CASSTSGGSNYGYTF
CDR3nt: TGTGCCAGCAGCACCTCGGGGGGATCTAACTATGGCTACACCTTC

v_gene: TRBV7-2
d_gene: NA
abundance: few
j_gene: TRBJ2-3
CDR3aa: CASSLSATSDTQYF
CDR3nt: TGTGCCAGCAGCTTAAGTGCTACCTCGGATACGCAGTATTTT

v_gene: TRBV20-1
d_gene: NA
abundance: few
j_gene: TRBJ1-1
CDR3aa: CSARPVRIEAFF
CDR3nt: TGCAGTGCTAGACCGGTCCGCATTGAAGCTTTCTTT

v_gene: TRBV20-1
d_gene: NA
abundance: NA
j_gene: TRBJ2-1
CDR3aa: CSARGPGNEQFF
CDR3nt: TGCAGTGCTAGGGGTCCGGGCAATGAGCAGTTCTTC

v_gene: TRBV20-1
d_gene: NA
abundance: few
j_gene: TRBJ2-7
CDR3aa: CSARSGYEQYF
CDR3nt: TGCAGTGCTCGGTCTGGATACGAGCAGTACTTC

v_gene: TRBV6-5
d_gene: TRBD2
abundance: few
j_gene: TRBJ2-1
CDR3aa: CASSLPTSGRPNEQFF
CDR3nt: TGTGCCAGCAGTTTACCGACTAGCGGGAGACCTAATGAGCAGTTCTTC

v_gene: TRBV15
d_gene: NA
abundance: NA
j_gene: TRBJ2-7
CDR3aa: CATSRDKGYEQYF
CDR3nt: TGTGCCACCAGCAGAGATAAAGGCTACGAGCAGTACTTC

v_gene: TRBV24-1
d_gene: NA
abundance: NA
j_gene: TRBJ2-2
CDR3aa: CATSPGNPGELFF
CDR3nt: TGTGCCACCAGCCCAGGGAACCCCGGGGAGCTGTTTTTT

v_gene: TRBV30
d_gene: NA
abundance: NA
j_gene: TRBJ1-1
CDR3aa: CAWSVGWRDTEAFF
CDR3nt: TGTGCCTGGAGTGTGGGGTGGAGGGACACTGAAGCTTTCTTT

v_gene: TRBV5-1
d_gene: NA
abundance: few
j_gene: TRBJ2-3
CDR3aa: CASSLAAGTDTQYF
CDR3nt: TGCGCCAGCAGCTTGGCGGCGGGCACAGATACGCAGTATTTT

v_gene: TRBV7-9
d_gene: NA
abundance: few
j_gene: TRBJ2-7
CDR3aa: CASSLPAGEQYF
CDR3nt: TGTGCCAGCAGCTTACCGGCGGGCGAGCAGTACTTC

v_gene: TRBV7-9
d_gene: NA
abundance: few
j_gene: TRBJ2-2
CDR3aa: CASSLLSGAGELFF
CDR3nt: TGTGCCAGCAGCCTACTTTCCGGGGCTGGGGAGCTGTTTTTT

v_gene: TRBV5-1
d_gene: TRBD1
abundance: many
j_gene: TRBJ1-1
CDR3aa: CASSSRQGGTEAFF
CDR3nt: TGCGCCAGCAGCTCTAGACAGGGAGGCACTGAAGCTTTCTTT

v_gene: TRBV6-5
d_gene: NA
abundance: NA
j_gene: TRBJ2-6
CDR3aa: CASSYFGANVLTF
CDR3nt: TGTGCCAGCAGTTACTTTGGGGCCAACGTCCTGACTTTC

v_gene: TRBV5-1
d_gene: NA
abundance: NA
j_gene: TRBJ2-5
CDR3aa: CASSSGAANLGETQYF
CDR3nt: TGCGCCAGCAGCTCCGGGGCAGCGAACCTGGGTGAGACCCAGTACTTC